This is a list of T cell receptor beta chains from one sample in a study of cytomegalovirus exposure and HLA in healthy donors. Produced via immunoSEQ multiplex PCR; TCRdb's table is partial and in-frame only. The sample lists just over 150,000 clones; around 76% were seen once. The sample consisted of PBMCs. These TCRs come from a man aged 35 to 55 in good health and CMV-seropositive. Both conserved end residues are part of each CDR3. The D gene is left open where the match is weak. The size entry is marked missing in some rows and otherwise reads once, few, many or a size class.

CDR3: CAGGGGYQVTEAFF; DNA: TGTGCCGGAGGGGGCGGCTATCAGGTCACTGAAGCTTTCTTT; size: .; J: TRBJ1-1; length: 14; V: TRBV2; D: TRBD1
CDR3: CASSLEGVAGYTF; DNA: TGTGCCAGCAGCTTAGAAGGGGTCGCTGGCTACACCTTC; size: .; J: TRBJ1-2; length: 13; V: TRBV7-3; D: .
CDR3: CASSSLLAGTAAGELFF; DNA: TGTGCTAGCAGCTCACTTTTAGCGGGAACCGCTGCCGGGGAGCTGTTTTTT; size: .; J: TRBJ2-2; length: 17; V: TRBV7-7; D: TRBD2
CDR3: CASSEESYTEAFF; DNA: TGTGCCAGCAGTGAAGAATCGTACACTGAAGCTTTCTTT; size: .; J: TRBJ1-1; length: 13; V: TRBV6-1; D: .
CDR3: CAWGLGETQYF; DNA: TGTGCCTGGGGACTTGGAGAGACCCAGTACTTC; size: .; J: TRBJ2-5; length: 11; V: TRBV30; D: .
CDR3: CASSTGTVPYQPQHF; DNA: TGTGCCAGCAGCACCGGGACAGTACCCTATCAGCCCCAGCATTTT; size: .; J: TRBJ1-5; length: 15; V: TRBV6-6; D: TRBD1
CDR3: CASSPGQGSGYTF; DNA: TGTGCCAGCAGTCCGGGACAGGGAAGTGGCTACACCTTC; size: .; J: TRBJ1-2; length: 13; V: TRBV6-5; D: TRBD1
CDR3: CASTLEARGYEQYF; DNA: TGTGCCAGCACCCTCGAGGCGCGTGGCTACGAGCAGTACTTC; size: .; J: TRBJ2-7; length: 14; V: TRBV7-2; D: .
CDR3: CASSFGGGFGSYEQYF; DNA: TGTGCCAGCAGCTTCGGGGGGGGGTTTGGCTCCTACGAGCAGTACTTC; size: .; J: TRBJ2-7; length: 16; V: TRBV5-6; D: TRBD2
CDR3: CASTQGGGDTDTQYF; DNA: TGTGCCAGCACCCAGGGAGGGGGTGACACAGATACGCAGTATTTT; size: .; J: TRBJ2-3; length: 15; V: TRBV27; D: .
CDR3: CASSLSPGRYEQYF; DNA: TGTGCCAGCAGTTTAAGCCCGGGTCGCTACGAGCAGTACTTC; size: .; J: TRBJ2-7; length: 14; V: TRBV27; D: .
CDR3: CSSSGAGPTEQYF; DNA: TGTTCCAGCAGCGGCGCGGGACCCACCGAGCAGTACTTC; size: .; J: TRBJ2-7; length: 13; V: TRBV7-9; D: .
CDR3: CASNHGRRDEKLFF; DNA: TGTGCCAGCAACCATGGACGGCGGGATGAAAAACTGTTTTTT; size: .; J: TRBJ1-4; length: 14; V: TRBV7-6; D: .
CDR3: CASSGSSGGGDTQYF; DNA: TGTGCCAGCAGCGGGTCTAGCGGGGGTGGAGATACGCAGTATTTT; size: .; J: TRBJ2-3; length: 15; V: TRBV7-2; D: TRBD2
CDR3: CASSPGQGRNTIYF; DNA: TGTGCCAGTAGCCCGGGACAGGGGCGAAACACCATATATTTT; size: few; J: TRBJ1-3; length: 14; V: TRBV19; D: TRBD1
CDR3: CSVGTDGANVLTF; DNA: TGCAGCGTTGGAACAGACGGGGCCAACGTCCTGACTTTC; size: .; J: TRBJ2-6; length: 13; V: TRBV29-1; D: .
CDR3: CASSSQGGTEAFF; DNA: TGTGCCAGCAGCTCACAGGGGGGCACTGAAGCTTTCTTT; size: .; J: TRBJ1-1; length: 13; V: TRBV5-4; D: TRBD1
CDR3: CASTDAPGQNTEAFF; DNA: TGTGCCAGCACTGATGCCCCGGGACAGAACACTGAAGCTTTCTTT; size: .; J: TRBJ1-1; length: 15; V: TRBV19; D: .
CDR3: CASKKTQGLNTEAFF; DNA: TGTGCCAGCAAAAAGACACAGGGGTTGAACACTGAAGCTTTCTTT; size: .; J: TRBJ1-1; length: 15; V: TRBV7-2; D: TRBD1
CDR3: CASLEGYSGNTIYF; DNA: TGTGCCAGTCTCGAGGGATACTCTGGAAACACCATATATTTT; size: .; J: TRBJ1-3; length: 14; V: TRBV6-1; D: .
CDR3: CASSDPANTGELFF; DNA: TGTGCCAGCAGTGACCCAGCGAACACCGGGGAGCTGTTTTTT; size: .; J: TRBJ2-2; length: 14; V: TRBV2; D: .
CDR3: CASSGGRRGGPDTQYF; DNA: TGTGCCAGCAGCGGGGGCCGGCGGGGGGGCCCAGATACGCAGTATTTT; size: .; J: TRBJ2-3; length: 16; V: TRBV7-2; D: TRBD2
CDR3: CASSDSTGGSYEQYF; DNA: TGTGCCAGCAGTGACTCGACAGGGGGAAGCTACGAGCAGTACTTC; size: .; J: TRBJ2-7; length: 15; V: TRBV6-4; D: TRBD1
CDR3: CASSLGAGSSYNEQFF; DNA: TGTGCCAGCAGCTTAGGGGCGGGGAGCTCCTACAATGAGCAGTTCTTC; size: few; J: TRBJ2-1; length: 16; V: TRBV7-6; D: .
CDR3: CASTEQGYTEAFF; DNA: TGTGCCAGCACCGAACAGGGGTACACTGAAGCTTTCTTT; size: .; J: TRBJ1-1; length: 13; V: TRBV13; D: TRBD1
CDR3: CASSSQGARVYIQYF; DNA: TGTGCCAGCAGTTCACAGGGGGCGCGTGTATACATTCAGTACTTC; size: .; J: TRBJ2-4; length: 15; V: TRBV6-6; D: TRBD1
CDR3: CASSGTIPGLAGGPKPGELFF; DNA: TGCGCCAGCAGTGGAACCATTCCGGGACTAGCGGGGGGCCCTAAACCCGGGGAGCTGTTTTTT; size: .; J: TRBJ2-2; length: 21; V: TRBV23-1; D: TRBD2
CDR3: CASSQSVAGGPGTQYF; DNA: TGCGCCAGCAGTCAATCGGTAGCGGGGGGGCCGGGGACCCAGTACTTC; size: .; J: TRBJ2-5; length: 16; V: TRBV23-1; D: TRBD2
CDR3: CASSLDRGQSYGYTF; DNA: TGTGCCAGCAGCTTAGACCGGGGACAGAGCTATGGCTACACCTTC; size: .; J: TRBJ1-2; length: 15; V: TRBV7-2; D: TRBD1
CDR3: CASSVSTYNEQFF; DNA: TGTGCCAGCAGCGTAAGCACCTACAATGAGCAGTTCTTC; size: few; J: TRBJ2-1; length: 13; V: TRBV9; D: .
CDR3: CASSQDRPGDDSPLHF; DNA: TGCGCCAGCAGCCAAGATAGGCCGGGTGATGATTCACCCCTCCACTTT; size: .; J: TRBJ1-6; length: 16; V: TRBV4-3; D: .
CDR3: CAWSGGPEPQHF; DNA: TGTGCCTGGAGCGGAGGGCCTGAGCCCCAGCATTTT; size: .; J: TRBJ1-5; length: 12; V: TRBV30; D: .
CDR3: CATWNRAANEKLFF; DNA: TGTGCCACCTGGAATAGAGCGGCTAATGAAAAACTGTTTTTT; size: .; J: TRBJ1-4; length: 14; V: TRBV4-2; D: .
CDR3: CASSDRANYGYTF; DNA: TGTGCCAGCAGTGACAGGGCTAACTATGGCTACACCTTC; size: .; J: TRBJ1-2; length: 13; V: TRBV27; D: TRBD1
CDR3: CASSRGPSGGNTEAFF; DNA: TGTGCCAGCAGCCGCGGCCCCTCAGGGGGGAACACTGAAGCTTTCTTT; size: .; J: TRBJ1-1; length: 16; V: TRBV7-3; D: TRBD1
CDR3: CATQGATNEKLFF; DNA: TGTGCCACCCAGGGTGCAACTAATGAAAAACTGTTTTTT; size: .; J: TRBJ1-4; length: 13; V: TRBV10-3; D: .
CDR3: CASRATRQRQYF; DNA: TGTGCCAGCAGAGCCACCCGACAGCGGCAGTACTTC; size: .; J: TRBJ2-7; length: 12; V: TRBV6-5; D: .
CDR3: CASIKSAGTGGRNEQFF; DNA: TGTGCCAGCATCAAATCGGCAGGGACAGGGGGAAGGAATGAGCAGTTCTTC; size: .; J: TRBJ2-1; length: 17; V: TRBV7-2; D: TRBD1
CDR3: CASSYSGLYEQYF; DNA: TGTGCCAGCAGTTACTCGGGGCTTTACGAGCAGTACTTC; size: .; J: TRBJ2-7; length: 13; V: TRBV6-5; D: .
CDR3: CASSEDSYLNGYTF; DNA: TGTGCCAGCAGCGAAGACAGCTACCTTAATGGCTACACCTTC; size: .; J: TRBJ1-2; length: 14; V: TRBV9; D: .
CDR3: CASRDRGPANEKLFF; DNA: TGTGCCAGCAGGGACAGGGGGCCGGCTAATGAAAAACTGTTTTTT; size: .; J: TRBJ1-4; length: 15; V: TRBV25-1; D: TRBD1
CDR3: CASSLGPGASSYNEQFF; DNA: TGTGCCAGCAGCTTGGGCCCAGGGGCGAGCTCCTACAATGAGCAGTTCTTC; size: .; J: TRBJ2-1; length: 17; V: TRBV5-8; D: .
CDR3: CASSSTGVGTGELFF; DNA: TGTGCCAGCAGCTCTACAGGGGTGGGCACCGGGGAGCTGTTTTTT; size: .; J: TRBJ2-2; length: 15; V: TRBV11-3; D: TRBD1
CDR3: CASSPTQTIQGSTEAFF; DNA: TGTGCCAGCTCACCAACACAAACGATACAGGGGAGCACTGAAGCTTTCTTT; size: few; J: TRBJ1-1; length: 17; V: TRBV18; D: TRBD1
CDR3: CASSQGSGGAYEQYF; DNA: TGCGCCAGCAGCCAAGGAAGCGGGGGGGCCTACGAGCAGTACTTC; size: .; J: TRBJ2-7; length: 15; V: TRBV4-3; D: TRBD2